This T cell receptor beta chain was captured in a study of beta chain features in type 1 diabetes. Study results and limitations: A PCR bias possibly favoring shorter templates would apply equally to patients and controls. Among all four CD4+ subsets, Type 1 diabetes patients had TCRB CDR3s that were moderately but significantly shorter. Patients with type 1 diabetes showed fewer VDJ junction insertions and more deletions.

In the case of this clone: Its antigen remains unknown.

Expressed TCRB transcripts were sequenced because the isolated RNA had all been reverse transcribed beforehand. Some clones are missing from TCRdb's copy, which holds only in-frame ones; the method was immunoSEQ multiplex PCR. The sample consists of 250,000 to 300,000 clones, around 25% of them appearing once. V lost 0 bases to trimming and J lost 5 bases; unmatched junction nucleotides: 1. The CDR3 totals 15 residues. CDR1 and CDR2 from the germline V gene are LNHNV and YYDKDF (reference sequence). Heparinised blood was drawn once per donor, averaging roughly 120 mL. Once sorted, every population was more than 98% pure.

V is TRBV15 and J is TRBJ1-5; TRBD1 matches 10 bases. This TCR derives from a young woman with type 1 diabetes. Material for sequencing was naive CD4+ T cells from blood. CDR3 sequence: CATSREGQGYQPQHF. DNA of the CDR3: TGTGCCACCAGCAGAGAGGGACAGGGGTATCAGCCCCAGCATTTT.